This record covers a single T cell receptor (beta chain). This sample was taken from a study of blood T cell repertoires in COVID-19. This CDR3 has 11 residues. Germline V gene data show CDR1 as MNHNS and CDR2 as SASEGT. V was cut by 3 bases and J by 8 bases, with 7 bases left in between. Clinical histories supplied by participants themselves formed the basis of cohort assignment. Produced via immunoSEQ multiplex PCR; TCRdb's table is partial and in-frame only. In the table there are around 200,000 clones, approximately 86% of which are singletons. The clonotype comes from a young woman who had been exposed to COVID-19. J is TRBJ1-2 and V is TRBV6-1, with D unclear. The sequenced material came from PBMCs or T cells enriched from blood (not recorded which). CDR3 sequence: CASSDAAGYTF. CDR3 in DNA: TGTGCCAGCAGTGACGCCGCGGGCTACACCTTC.